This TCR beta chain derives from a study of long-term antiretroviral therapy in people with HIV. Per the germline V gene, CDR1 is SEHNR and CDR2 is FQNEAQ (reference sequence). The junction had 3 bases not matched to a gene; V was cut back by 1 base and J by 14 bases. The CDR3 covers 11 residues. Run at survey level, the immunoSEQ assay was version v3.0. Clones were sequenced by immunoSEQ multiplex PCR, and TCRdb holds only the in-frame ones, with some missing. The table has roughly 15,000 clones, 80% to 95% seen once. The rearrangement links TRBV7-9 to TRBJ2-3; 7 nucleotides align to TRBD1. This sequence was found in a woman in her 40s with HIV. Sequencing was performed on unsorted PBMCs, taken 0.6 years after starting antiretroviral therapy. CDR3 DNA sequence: TGTGCCAGCAGCTTAGGTGACAGGGTGTATTTT. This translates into CASSLGDRVYF.